This TCR beta chain came from a study of regulatory T cells in long-lasting Graves disease. Time point noted: newly diagnosed GD, antithyroid drugs for less than 3 months. Following extraction of RNA from PBMCs, that RNA was used to make the TCR library. To make TCR beta libraries, researchers used iRepertoire HTBI primers and Arm-PCR of CDR3 regions. Each CDR3 protein is one row after TCRdb ran MiXCR on the multiplex PCR reads. Of some 370,000 distinct CDR3 sequences listed, about 10% were seen once; the top ten hold over 15%. This clonotype was recorded at least ten times. This CDR3 is built from 16 residues. The germline V gene has CDR1 MDHEN and CDR2 SYDVKM. After removal of 3 bases from V and 4 bases from J, the junction contained 10 bases not matched to a gene. These data were likewise used in another study, on T cells in Graves' hyperthyroidism and ophthalmopathy.

Sample: peripheral blood mononuclear cells (PBMCs), taken at new diagnosis, from a patient treated with antithyroid drugs. This chain connects TRBV28 to TRBJ2-3; 7 bases map to TRBD1. The sequence was collected from a woman aged 18-29 years with Graves disease. The CDR3 DNA reads TGTGCCAGCAGTTTTCTTGGGACAGCGCATTCAGATACGCAGTATTTT. Protein sequence: CASSFLGTAHSDTQYF.